This TCR beta chain emerged from a study of shared clonotypes between healthy human individuals. Positively selected for CCR7, the CD45RO-negative cells used as naive CD8 cells excluded terminally differentiated effector memory CD45RA+ cells. Remarks on this clone: What it recognizes is unknown.

This CDR3 contains 16 residues. The germline gives CDR1 SEHNR, CDR2 FQNEAQ (reference sequence). V was clipped by 4 bases and J by 2 bases; unmatched bases: 7. TCRdb's copy holds only in-frame clones and misses some; the assay was immunoSEQ multiplex PCR. The sample consists of about 2.1 million clones, roughly 95% of them appearing once. The study, taken as a whole, reports: In several donors, around 5% of naive CD4 clonotypes appeared in common.

The clonotype originates from a man aged 18 to 29 in good health. Some clones in this sample may be carry-over from other donors' samples. Sequencing was carried out using naive CD8+ T cells from PBMCs. This chain joins TRBV7-9 and TRBJ1-5; 8 nucleotides line up with TRBD1. The CDR3 sequence is CASSSDREEGNQPQHF. CDR3 bases: TGTGCCAGCAGCTCGGACAGGGAAGAGGGCAATCAGCCCCAGCATTTT.